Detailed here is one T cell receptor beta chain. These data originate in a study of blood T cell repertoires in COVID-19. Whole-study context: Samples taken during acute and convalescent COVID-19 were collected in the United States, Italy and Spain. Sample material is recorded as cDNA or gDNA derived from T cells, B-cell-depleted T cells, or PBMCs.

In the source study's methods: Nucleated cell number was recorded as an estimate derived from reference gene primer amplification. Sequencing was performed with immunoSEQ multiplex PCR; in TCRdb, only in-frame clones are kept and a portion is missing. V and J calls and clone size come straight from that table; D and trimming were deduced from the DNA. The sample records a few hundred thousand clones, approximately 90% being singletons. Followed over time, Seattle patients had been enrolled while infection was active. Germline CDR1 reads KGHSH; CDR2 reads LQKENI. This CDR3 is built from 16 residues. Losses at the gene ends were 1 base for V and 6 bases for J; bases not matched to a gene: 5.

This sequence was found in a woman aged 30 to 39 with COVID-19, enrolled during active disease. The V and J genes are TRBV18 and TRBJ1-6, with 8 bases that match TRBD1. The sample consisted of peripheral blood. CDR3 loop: CASSPLGTGTNSPLHF. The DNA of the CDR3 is TGTGCCAGCTCACCACTCGGGACAGGAACTAATTCACCCCTCCACTTT.